This T cell receptor beta chain was obtained from a study of OX40 agonist ivuxolimab in advanced cancers. Study-wide context: Ivuxolimab was an agonistic, fully human IgG2 monoclonal antibody directed against OX40 (CD134), a costimulatory receptor. Intravenous ivuxolimab was administered to patients every 2 weeks at six dose levels: 0.01, 0.1, 0.3, 1.5, 3 and 10 mg/kg. Of the approximately 53 patients in dose escalation, approximately 20 had hepatocellular carcinoma, some 15 had melanoma, 9 had renal cell carcinoma and 9 had head and neck cancer. The dose-escalation cohort was roughly 87% male with a mean age of roughly 62 years, ranging from about 23 to 85. Patients were allowed to have had prior anti-PD-1, anti-PD-L1 or anti-CTLA-4 therapy, and approximately 39% of the dose-escalation patients had been treated with checkpoint inhibitors. Partial responses occurred in three dose-escalation patients: two with cutaneous melanoma and one with hepatocellular carcinoma. The point of sequencing TCRbeta in the periphery was to test whether ivuxolimab changed TCR sequence diversity and drove clonal T-cell expansion. The paper describes the monotherapy dose-escalation part (N ≈ 49 patients) of the phase I trial of ivuxolimab. Overall results and qualifications from the work: On average, CD8+ T cells showed more expanded clones than CD4+ T cells after ivuxolimab. Low levels of normalized T-cell clonal expansion were also shown by some nonresponding patients. Which antigens the clonally expanded peripheral T cells were specific for was not determined. At doses of 0.1 to 3.0 mg/kg, clonal expansion of both CD4+ and CD8+ T cells in blood was seen between baseline and week 6. In partial responders in the 0.1-3.0 mg/kg groups, normalized peripheral clonal expansion was found to be among the lowest, especially among CD8+ T cells.

Comments on this clone: Its antigen has not been determined. No base quality values were provided; no much bigger clone lies one nucleotide off.

For sequencing of the TCRbeta CDR3 region, genomic DNA was extracted from the sorted cells. TCRbeta CDR3 regions were sequenced using the immunoSEQ Assay. TCRdb retrieved this table from immuneACCESS and kept in-frame rearrangements only. Not all clones are present; in checked studies, unresolved V genes account for under half, and no reason is known for the remainder. In this sample the table shows 55,000 to 85,000 clones, around nine tenths of which occur a single time. Over 6% of the sample is in the top ten clones. Counted from cysteine to phenylalanine, this CDR3 has 16 amino acids. The read is trimmed to its CDR3 DNA, 48 bases read in frame from base 1. Via the germline V gene (reference sequence), CDR1 is MNHNY and CDR2 SVGAGI. V loses 2 bases of germline sequence and J loses 0 bases, and the interval between the two ends is 11 bases. The trial excluded patients who had a history of autoimmune disease or were on systemic immunosuppression. Peripheral blood for TCR sequencing was collected from all dose cohorts at baseline, on cycle 4 day 1, and on cycle 7 day 1. Samples were obtained from an open-label, multicenter, first-in-human phase I dose-escalation trial of ivuxolimab. The trial enrolled adults with locally advanced or metastatic head and neck squamous cell, hepatocellular, melanoma or renal cell carcinoma. Before TCR sequencing, CD4+ T cells and CD8+ T cells were sorted from peripheral blood as separate populations.

The chain joins TRBV6-6 to TRBJ2-1; a tentative D match to TRBD2 spans 5 bases. The sample was CD4+ or CD8+ T cells sorted from blood, taken in a trial of the OX40 agonist ivuxolimab. This TCR was recovered from an adult with an advanced solid tumor such as melanoma, head and neck, liver or kidney cancer. The nucleotides read TGTGCCAGCAGTTACCTAGAGGGCGACTCCTACAATGAGCAGTTCTTC. It encodes CASSYLEGDSYNEQFF.